The clone carrying this T cell receptor beta chain was seen ten or more times. The antigen remains unidentified. Trimming took 6 bases from V and 0 from J, leaving 11 bases between them. Per germline, CDR1 SQVTM and CDR2 ANQGSEA. The CDR3 contains 13 residues. Libraries of bulk TCR were made by previously described methods (with listed TCR primers). TCRdb passed the PCR reads through MiXCR, listing each CDR3 protein once. This sample has about 640,000 distinct CDR3 sequences, with approximately 20% found just once. This sample was included in a study of molecular identifiers for immune sequencing clone quantification. About the research overall: Split five ways in replicates, RNA from around 20,000 or 99,000 naive CD8 cells had four portions sequenced.

Preparation of naive CD8 libraries involved about 19,000 to 1,100,000 sorted cells and 10%, 30% or 50% RNA. Overall study results and limits: For effector cells, clones above 20 RNA copies held over 98% of molecules; for naive cells, under 1%.

Specimen: naive CD8+ T cells from blood, with Jurkat cell RNA spiked in. This sample's subset: FACS-sorted CD8+CD4-CCR7+CD45RA+ naive T cells. The source of this sequence is a human donor in good health. Some libraries in this study had Jurkat cell RNA spiked in. The chain links TRBV29-1 to TRBJ2-5, with D perhaps TRBD1 (6 bases). The CDR3 spells CSVIGTNQETQYF. The CDR3 bases are TGCAGCGTAATCGGGACAAACCAAGAGACCCAGTACTTC.